In this sample, the clone carrying this T cell receptor beta chain turned up a few times. Its target is unknown. TCRdb itself ran the RT-PCR reads through MiXCR, one entry per CDR3 protein. The data contain just over 300,000 distinct CDR3 sequences, around a fifth of them singletons. The CDR3 runs to 15 residues. Germline V gives CDR1 SNHLY, CDR2 FYNNEI. V lost 3 bases, J lost 0 bases, and 8 bases lay in between. This sample stems from a study of response to subunit inactivated influenza vaccine. Findings of the study overall: A suggestion made by the authors is that each seasonal influenza vaccination recruits few new T cells.

The rearrangement uses TRBV2 and TRBJ2-2; D may match TRBD1 or TRBD2 (5 bases each). The sequence came from a man aged 50 to 69 who received an inactivated influenza vaccine. Here the sequenced sample was PBMCs from blood, taken less than 22 months after vaccination. The CDR3 loop is CASSEGPTNTGELFF. The CDR3 DNA follows: TGTGCCAGCAGTGAGGGACCGACGAACACCGGGGAGCTGTTTTTT.